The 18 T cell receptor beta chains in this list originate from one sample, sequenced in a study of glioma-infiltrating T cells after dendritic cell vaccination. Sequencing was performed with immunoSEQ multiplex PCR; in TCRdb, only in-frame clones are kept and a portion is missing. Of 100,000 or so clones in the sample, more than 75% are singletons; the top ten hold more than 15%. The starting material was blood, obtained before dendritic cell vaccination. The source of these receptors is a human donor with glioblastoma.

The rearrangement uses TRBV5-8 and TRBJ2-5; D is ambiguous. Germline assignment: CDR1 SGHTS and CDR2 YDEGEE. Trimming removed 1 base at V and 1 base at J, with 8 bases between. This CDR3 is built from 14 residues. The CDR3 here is CASSLFTAQETQYF. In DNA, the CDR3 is TGTGCCAGCAGCTTGTTTACAGCCCAAGAGACCCAGTACTTC.

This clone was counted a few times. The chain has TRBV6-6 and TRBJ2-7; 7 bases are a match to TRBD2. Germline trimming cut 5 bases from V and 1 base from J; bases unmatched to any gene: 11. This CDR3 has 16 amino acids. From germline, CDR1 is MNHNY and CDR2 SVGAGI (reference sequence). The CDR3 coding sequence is TGTGCCAGCAGTAACCCTAAGCGGGATCGGTCCTACGAGCAGTACTTC. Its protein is CASSNPKRDRSYEQYF.

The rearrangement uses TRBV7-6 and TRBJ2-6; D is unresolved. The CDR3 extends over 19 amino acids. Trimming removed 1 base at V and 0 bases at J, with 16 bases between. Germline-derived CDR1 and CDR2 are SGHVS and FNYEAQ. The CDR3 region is CASSLGKGDPSSGANVLTF. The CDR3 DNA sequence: TGTGCCAGCAGCTTAGGGAAAGGAGACCCGAGCTCTGGGGCCAACGTCCTGACTTTC.

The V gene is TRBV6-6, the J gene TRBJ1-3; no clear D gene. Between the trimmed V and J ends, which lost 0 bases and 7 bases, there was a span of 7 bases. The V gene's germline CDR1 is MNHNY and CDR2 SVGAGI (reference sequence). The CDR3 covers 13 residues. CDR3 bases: TGTGCCAGCAGTTACTCTTCCCTGAACACCATATATTTT. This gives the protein CASSYSSLNTIYF.

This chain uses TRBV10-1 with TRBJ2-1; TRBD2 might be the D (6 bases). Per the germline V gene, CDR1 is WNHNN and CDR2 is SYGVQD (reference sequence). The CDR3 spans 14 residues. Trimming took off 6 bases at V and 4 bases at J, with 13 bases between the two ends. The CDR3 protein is CASRGTQIYNEQFF. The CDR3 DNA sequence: TGCGCCAGCAGGGGGACTCAAATATACAATGAGCAGTTCTTC.

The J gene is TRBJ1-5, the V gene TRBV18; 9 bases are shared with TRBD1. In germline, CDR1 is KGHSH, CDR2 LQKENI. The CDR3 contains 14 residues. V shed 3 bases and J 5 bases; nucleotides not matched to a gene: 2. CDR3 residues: CASSPGQGHQPQHF. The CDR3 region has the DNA TGTGCCAGCTCACCGGGACAGGGACATCAGCCCCAGCATTTT. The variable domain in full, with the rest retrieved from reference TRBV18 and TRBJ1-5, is NAGVMQNPRHLVRRRGQEARLRCSPMKGHSHVYWYRQLPEEGLKFMVYLQKENIIDESGMPKERFSAEFPKEGPSILRIQQVVRGDSAAYFCASSPGQGHQPQHFGDGTRLSIL.

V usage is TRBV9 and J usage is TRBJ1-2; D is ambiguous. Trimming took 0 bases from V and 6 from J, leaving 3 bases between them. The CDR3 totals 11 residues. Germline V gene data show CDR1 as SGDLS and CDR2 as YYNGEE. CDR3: CASSVADGYTF. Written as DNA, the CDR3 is TGTGCCAGCAGCGTAGCTGATGGCTACACCTTC.

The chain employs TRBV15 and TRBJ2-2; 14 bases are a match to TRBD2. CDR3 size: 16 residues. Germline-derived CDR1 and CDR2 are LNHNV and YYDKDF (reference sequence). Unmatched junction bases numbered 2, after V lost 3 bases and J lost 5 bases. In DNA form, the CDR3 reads TGTGCCACCAGCAGGGGACTAGCGGGAGAAACCGGGGAGCTGTTTTTT. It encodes CATSRGLAGETGELFF.

CDR3 amino acids: CASSASAYEQYF. Written as DNA, the CDR3 is TGTGCCAGCAGTGCTAGCGCCTACGAGCAGTACTTC. The chain carries TRBV2 and TRBJ2-7; possible D gene TRBD2, 6 bases. Germline V gene data show CDR1 as SNHLY and CDR2 as FYNNEI. The CDR3 has 12 amino acids. V lost 4 bases, J lost 2 bases, and 6 bases lay in between.

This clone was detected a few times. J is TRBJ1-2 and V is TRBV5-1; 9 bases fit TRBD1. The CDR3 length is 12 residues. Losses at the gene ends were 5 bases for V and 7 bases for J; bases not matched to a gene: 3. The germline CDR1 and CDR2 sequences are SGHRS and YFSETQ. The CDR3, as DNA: TGCGCCAGCAGGGTGGACAGGGGTGGCTACACCTTC. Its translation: CASRVDRGGYTF. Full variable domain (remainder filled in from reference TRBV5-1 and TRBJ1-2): KAGVTQTPRYLIKTRGQQVTLSCSPISGHRSVSWYQQTPGQGLQFLFEYFSETQRNKGNFPGRFSGRQFSNSRSEMNVSTLELGDSALYLCASRVDRGGYTFGSGTRLTVV.

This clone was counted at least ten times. The CDR3 DNA is TGTGCCAGCAGCTCGGGACAGGGTTTAGGTGGCTACACCTTC. Encoded protein: CASSSGQGLGGYTF. The chain combines TRBV7-6 with TRBJ1-2; 9 nucleotides agree with TRBD1. Per the germline V gene, CDR1 is SGHVS and CDR2 is FNYEAQ. This CDR3 spans 14 amino acids. Trimming removed 4 bases from V and 7 bases from J; junction bases left unmatched: 7. Based on the CDR3 plus reference TRBV7-6 and TRBJ1-2, the full variable domain is GAGVSQSPRYKVTKRGQDVALRCDPISGHVSLYWYRQALGQGPEFLTYFNYEAQQDKSGLPNDRFSAERPEGSISTLTIQRTEQRDSAMYRCASSSGQGLGGYTFGSGTRLTVV.

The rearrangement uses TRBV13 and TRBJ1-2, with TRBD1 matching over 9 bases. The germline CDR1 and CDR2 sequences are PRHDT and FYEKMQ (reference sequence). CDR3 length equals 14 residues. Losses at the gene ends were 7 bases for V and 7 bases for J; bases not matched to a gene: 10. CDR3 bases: TGTGCCAGCAACAAAACAGGGGGCGCCAGTGGCTACACCTTC. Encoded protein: CASNKTGGASGYTF. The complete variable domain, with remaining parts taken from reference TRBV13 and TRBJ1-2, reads AAGVIQSPRHLIKEKRETATLKCYPIPRHDTVYWYQQGPGQDPQFLISFYEKMQSDKGSIPDRFSAQQFSDYHSELNMSSLELGDSALYFCASNKTGGASGYTFGSGTRLTVV.

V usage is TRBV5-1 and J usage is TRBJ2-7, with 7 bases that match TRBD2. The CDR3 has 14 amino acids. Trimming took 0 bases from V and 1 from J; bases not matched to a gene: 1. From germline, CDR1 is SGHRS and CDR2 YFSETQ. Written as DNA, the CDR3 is TGCGCCAGCAGCTTGGAGGGAGGGTCCTACGAGCAGTACTTC. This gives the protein CASSLEGGSYEQYF.

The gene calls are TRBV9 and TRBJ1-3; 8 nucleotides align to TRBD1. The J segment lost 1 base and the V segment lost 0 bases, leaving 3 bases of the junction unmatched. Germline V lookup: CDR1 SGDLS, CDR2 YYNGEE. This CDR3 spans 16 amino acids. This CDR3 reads CASSVGRTGSGNTIYF. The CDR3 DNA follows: TGTGCCAGCAGCGTAGGCCGGACAGGGTCTGGAAACACCATATATTTT.

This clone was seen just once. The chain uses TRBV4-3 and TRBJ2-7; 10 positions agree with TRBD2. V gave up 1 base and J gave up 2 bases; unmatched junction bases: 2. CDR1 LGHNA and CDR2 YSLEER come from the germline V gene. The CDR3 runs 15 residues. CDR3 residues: CASSQGLAGAYEQYF. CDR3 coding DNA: TGCGCCAGCAGCCAAGGTCTAGCGGGAGCCTACGAGCAGTACTTC.

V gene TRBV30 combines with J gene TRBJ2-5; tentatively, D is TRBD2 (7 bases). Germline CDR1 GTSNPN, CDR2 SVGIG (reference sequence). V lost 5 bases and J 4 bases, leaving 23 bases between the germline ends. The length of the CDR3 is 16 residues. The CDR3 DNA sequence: TGTGCCTGGGAGGGGGGGACTCCGAGAATGGGAGAGACCCAGTACTTC. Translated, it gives CAWEGGTPRMGETQYF.

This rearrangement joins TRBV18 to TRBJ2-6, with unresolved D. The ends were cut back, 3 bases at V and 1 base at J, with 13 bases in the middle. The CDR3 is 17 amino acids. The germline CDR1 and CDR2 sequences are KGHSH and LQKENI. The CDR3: CASSPILQISGANVLTF. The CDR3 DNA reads TGTGCCAGCTCACCGATATTGCAGATATCTGGGGCCAACGTCCTGACTTTC.

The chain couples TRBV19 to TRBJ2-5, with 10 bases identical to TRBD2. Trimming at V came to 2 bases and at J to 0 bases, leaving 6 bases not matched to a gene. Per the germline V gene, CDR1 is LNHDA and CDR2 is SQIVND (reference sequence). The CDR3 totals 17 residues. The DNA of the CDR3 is TGTGCCAGTAGTATACCTAGCGGGAGAGGGAACCAAGAGACCCAGTACTTC. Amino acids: CASSIPSGRGNQETQYF.